This entry lists 9 T cell receptor beta chains sequenced from one sample in a study (dated by TCRdb to 2014 to 2015). Tregs were isolated as CD4+CD25+CD127-/low cells. The library was produced with 5' RACE. For sequencing, an Illumina MiSeq was employed. Using fastp trimming at Q25 and MiXCR clonotype assembly, TCRdb reanalyzed the public sequencing data and kept in-frame beta chains. Each entry merges the rows of one CDR3 protein and shows their most common DNA and genes. The sample contains fewer than 50,000 distinct CDR3 sequences, about a fifth of them found a single time. The ten most abundant clones make up around 4% of the sample. The sample comprised Tregs sorted from a lymph node. The receptors stem from a female donor with breast cancer.

CDR3 amino acids: CASKDGNQPQHF. The CDR3 nucleotides read TGTGCCAGCAAGGACGGCAATCAGCCCCAGCATTTT. This rearrangement joins TRBV2 to TRBJ1-5; D not certain. The CDR3 is made up of 12 amino acids. CDR1 is SNHLY, CDR2 FYNNEI, per germline. V was cut by 7 bases and J by 2 bases, with 6 bases left in between.

The rearrangement joins TRBV27 to TRBJ2-5, with 10 bases aligning to TRBD2. The CDR3 is 15 residues long. The V and J ends lost 5 bases and 7 bases, in that order; junction bases with no gene match: 10. The germline CDR1 and CDR2 sequences are MNHEY and SMNVEV (reference sequence). The CDR3 region has the DNA TGTGCCAGCAGTAAGAGTAGCGGGGGGAGCGGGACCCAGTACTTC. It encodes CASSKSSGGSGTQYF.

The J gene is TRBJ2-7, the V gene TRBV30; no reliable D call. Germline assignment: CDR1 GTSNPN and CDR2 SVGIG (reference sequence). There are 13 residues in the CDR3. The germline V and J ends were trimmed by 0 bases and 0 bases, with 6 bases remaining between them. The CDR3 nucleotides are TGTGCCTGGAGTGTCGGGCACTCCTACGAGCAGTACTTC. Protein product: CAWSVGHSYEQYF.

Only a few counts were recorded for this clonotype. This rearrangement joins TRBV12-3 or TRBV12-4 to TRBJ2-5, with TRBD1 matching 7 bases. Trimming cost V 6 bases and J 3 bases; bases outside gene matches: 4. The CDR3 contains 13 residues. Written as DNA, the CDR3 is TGTGCCAGCAGACCCGGGACAGAAGAGACCCAGTACTTC. Translating gives CASRPGTEETQYF.

This clonotype was seen a few times. The chain uses TRBV9 and TRBJ1-3, with D hard to call. V lost 0 bases to trimming and J lost 0 bases, with 7 bases between them. CDR1 and CDR2 (germline): SGDLS, YYNGEE. The CDR3 totals 15 residues. The CDR3 region has the DNA TGTGCCAGCAGCGTAGAAGGCCGCTCTGGAAACACCATATATTTT. Encoded protein: CASSVEGRSGNTIYF.

In this sample, this clonotype turned up once. A much larger clone lies one base from this, so it may be a read error. The chain joins TRBV5-1 to TRBJ2-3, with D perhaps being TRBD1 or TRBD2 (5 bases each). The germline gives CDR1 SGHRS, CDR2 YFSETQ. CDR3 length: 12 amino acids. The CDR3 spells CANSLGADTQYF. CDR3 coding DNA: TGCGCCAACAGCTTGGGGGCAGATACGCAGTATTTT.

Judged by abundance, this clonotype is medium-sized (0.01 to 0.1%). The gene calls are TRBV20-1 and TRBJ2-3, with no clear D. The ends were cut back, 3 bases at V and 2 bases at J, with 15 bases in the middle. This CDR3 has 15 residues. The germline V gene has CDR1 DFQATT and CDR2 SNEGSKA (reference sequence). DNA for the CDR3: TGCAGTGCTAGGCTTCACAGCCGATACACAGATACGCAGTATTTT. Amino acids: CSARLHSRYTDTQYF.

The chain is built from TRBV5-1 and TRBJ1-1; no reliable D call. V was pared by 2 bases and J by 7 bases, with 12 bases between. The CDR3 loop spans 13 amino acids. Germline CDR1 reads SGHRS; CDR2 reads YFSETQ. The CDR3 reads CASSFLEGGEAFF. CDR3 DNA: TGCGCCAGCAGCTTTCTGGAGGGCGGTGAAGCTTTCTTT.

For this clonotype: Just one base apart from a much larger clone, this may be a read error. The CDR3 carries no conserved terminal phenylalanine or tryptophan, so it likely arises from a read error. The gene calls are TRBV6-1 and TRBJ2-3; D not certain. Germline values: CDR1 MNHNS, CDR2 SASEGT. V lost 6 bases, J lost 2 bases, and 6 bases lay in between. The CDR3 is 12 amino acids. CDR3 in amino acids: CASSPYTDTQYV. Here the CDR3 DNA reads TGTGCCAGCAGCCCCTACACAGATACGCAGTATGTT.